This entry is about one T cell receptor (beta chain). Its antigen is unknown. The sample comes from a study of CXCR3-negative and CXCR3-positive naive CD8 T cells. Regarding the study as a whole: CXCR3 expression dropped partially after cryopreservation, and most assays relied on fresh PBMCs.

TRB cDNA was prepared as libraries by UMI-labeled 5' RACE. One entry per CDR3 protein, without DNA, is what TCRdb gives after re-calling the 5' RACE reads. This table lists about 130,000 distinct CDR3 sequences. This CDR3 contains 17 residues. Germline V gene sequence: CDR1 MNHEY, CDR2 SMNVEV (reference sequence). The sample taken for sequencing was naive CXCR3- CD8+ T cells from blood. Subset specified: CD45RO-CCR7+CD27+CD95- naive CD8+ T cells lacking CXCR3 (TNR3-). The chain links TRBV27 to TRBJ2-1; no DNA is available, so the TRBD2 call from TCRdb remains unchecked. This clonotype originated in a human donor in good health. Some clones in this sample may be carry-over from other donors' samples. CDR3 residues: CASSLGMGAGAYNEQFF.